The table lists the clone carrying this T cell receptor beta chain with many counts. Its antigen is currently unknown. This specimen comes from a study of CD8 T cells in ankylosing spondylitis. Findings of the study overall: There was reportedly significant enrichment of clones that were disease-linked in matched ankylosing spondylitis synovial fluid. Disease-linked clones bore a CD8+ phenotype and were relatively rare in peripheral blood. Ankylosing spondylitis blood appeared to carry a characteristic TCR beta motif of 7 or 8 highly homologous variants.

By quantitative 5'-RACE with molecular barcodes, the TCR beta libraries were made. TCRdb reanalysed the 5' RACE reads using MiXCR and keeps one entry per CDR3 protein. The sample carries around 88,000 distinct CDR3 sequences, 8.8% recorded once. The junction had 3 bases not matched to a gene; V was cut back by 4 bases and J by 7 bases. The CDR3 consists of 13 residues. The sample taken for sequencing was blood, either unsorted or a sorted T cell fraction (not recorded which). This clonotype originated in a male donor with ankylosing spondylitis or in good health (not recorded which). The chain employs TRBV12-3 or TRBV12-4 and TRBJ2-1; the match to TRBD1 covers 8 bases. This CDR3 is CASSSWTGNEQFF. Written as DNA, the CDR3 is TGTGCCAGCAGTTCGTGGACAGGGAATGAGCAGTTCTTC.